The 4 T cell receptor beta chains presented below share a single source sample, sequenced in a study of naive CD8 T cells in extremely preterm neonates. Repertoires were generated with immunoSEQ multiplex PCR, while TCRdb's copy carries only in-frame clones and drops some. The sample contains approximately 5,300 clones, around 97% of which appear only once. Sample: naive CD8+ T cells from blood. The receptors derive from a human donor in good health.

The genes are TRBV25-1 and TRBJ1-1; D possibly corresponds to TRBD1 (5 bases). The CDR3 is 15 residues long. Germline values: CDR1 MGHDK, CDR2 SYGVNS. Trimming removed 1 base from V and 3 bases from J, with 12 bases in between. The DNA of the CDR3 is TGTGCCAGCAGTGAATCTAGGGGTATGGACACTGAAGCTTTCTTT. Protein: CASSESRGMDTEAFF. The whole variable domain, filled in from reference TRBV25-1 and TRBJ1-1, reads EADIYQTPRYLVIGTGKKITLECSQTMGHDKMYWYQQDPGMELHLIHYSYGVNSTEKGDLSSESTVSRIRTEHFPLTLESARPSHTSQYLCASSESRGMDTEAFFGQGTRLTVV.

This clone was seen just once. V is TRBV6-6 and J is TRBJ2-3; 10 nucleotides line up with TRBD2. This CDR3 has 14 amino acids. Germline trimming cut 9 bases from V and 7 bases from J; bases unmatched to any gene: 10. Germline V lookup: CDR1 MNHNY, CDR2 SVGAGI (reference sequence). CDR3 in amino acids: CASYGGLAENTQYF. As DNA, the CDR3 is TGTGCCAGTTACGGTGGACTAGCGGAGAATACGCAGTATTTT.

This clone appeared a single time. V is TRBV7-6 and J is TRBJ1-3; D possibly corresponds to TRBD1 (6 bases). This CDR3 spans 14 amino acids. Germline CDR1 SGHVS, CDR2 FNYEAQ. V was pared by 5 bases and J by 3 bases, with 11 bases between. CDR3 amino acids: CASSPRGHGNTIYF. As DNA, the CDR3 is TGTGCCAGCAGCCCGCGGGGGCATGGAAACACCATATATTTT.

V gene TRBV4-1 combines with J gene TRBJ1-6; unclear D gene. V shed 5 bases and J shed 5 bases, with 13 bases lying between them. The CDR3 extends over 15 amino acids. CDR1 MGHRA and CDR2 YSYEKL come from the germline V gene. The CDR3: CASSLRAGDNSPLHF. In DNA form, the CDR3 reads TGCGCCAGCAGCTTAAGAGCCGGTGATAATTCACCCCTCCACTTT.